This TCR beta chain originates from a study of blood T cell repertoires in COVID-19. As for the study in general: From the United States, Italy and Spain came samples of acute and convalescent COVID-19. PBMCs, B-cell-depleted T cells, or T cells provided the cDNA or gDNA that made up the material.

Germline values: CDR1 MNHEY, CDR2 SVGAGI. The junction had 0 bases not matched to a gene; V was cut back by 6 bases and J by 3 bases. The CDR3 contains 12 residues. In the authors' methods: Amplification of reference gene primers provided the estimated nucleated cell counts. Assay used: immunoSEQ multiplex PCR; TCRdb lists only in-frame clones, some missing. That table is the source of V, J and clone size, and D and trimming were worked out from the DNA. This table holds around 260,000 clones, 88% found once. Seattle patients were enrolled during active infection and followed longitudinally. This receptor was obtained from a woman in her 70s with COVID-19, enrolled during active disease. Source material: peripheral blood. J is TRBJ2-7 and V is TRBV6-5; 9 bases fit TRBD2. This chain's CDR3 is CASRTSGYEQYF. The CDR3 region has the DNA TGTGCCAGCAGGACTAGCGGCTACGAGCAGTACTTC.